This T cell receptor (beta chain) was identified in a study of blood T cell repertoires in COVID-19. Whole-study context: Acute-phase and convalescent COVID-19 samples originated in the United States, Italy and Spain. From T cells, B-cell-depleted T cells, or PBMCs came the material, which was cDNA or gDNA.

As to this clone: Other DNA sequences in the sample encode the same CDR3.

Here immunoSEQ multiplex PCR was the method, and the copy in TCRdb shows in-frame clones only, minus some. The table records approximately 400,000 clones, around 92% of them present only once. From germline, CDR1 is SGHAT and CDR2 FQNNGV. V lost 1 base to trimming and J lost 3 bases, with 4 bases between them. The CDR3 has 12 residues. The receptor's source is a man in his forties or fifties with acute or convalescent COVID-19. The sequencing sample was made of peripheral blood. This chain connects TRBV11-2 to TRBJ2-7; D gene unclear. CDR3 residues: CASSLAGYEQYF. In nucleotides, the CDR3 is TGTGCCAGCAGCTTAGCGGGCTACGAGCAGTACTTC.